The text below deals with one T cell receptor (beta chain). What it binds is not known. The data were produced by immunoSEQ multiplex PCR, yet TCRdb's version contains in-frame clones alone and is incomplete. Of nearly 400,000 clones in the sample, approximately 90% were seen once. The entry originates in a study of Ad26.COV2.S vaccination and SARS-CoV-2 variants. Study summary: Doses of Ad26.COV2.S were injected into muscle once or twice, 56 days apart. Study-level results: Spike-specific TCR breadth was greater in vaccine than placebo recipients.

V lost 5 bases to trimming and J lost 8 bases; unmatched junction nucleotides: 17. The CDR3 consists of 16 residues. Germline V CDR1 and CDR2: KGHSH, LQKENI. Stated treatment: roughly 20 received Ad26.COV2.S at low or high dose, single or two shots; roughly five received placebo; per-sample allocation not given. The study sampled participants on day 63 after the first vaccine or placebo injection. Cohort 1b enrolled adults aged 18-55 years in Boston. The sample in question was peripheral blood, obtained in a trial of Ad26.COV2.S vaccine versus placebo. The chain links TRBV18 to TRBJ1-2, with 7 bases fitting TRBD1. This clonotype was sampled from a person between 18 and 65 years old who received the Ad26.COV2.S COVID-19 vaccine or a placebo. The chain's CDR3 is CASSRREGAQGHGYTF. CDR3 in DNA: TGTGCCAGCTCAAGGAGGGAGGGGGCGCAAGGTCACGGCTACACCTTC.